One sample yielded the 11 T cell receptor beta chains listed below, sequenced in a study of T cell repertoires in cytomegalovirus infection. A single record per CDR3 protein comes from TCRdb applying MiXCR to the reads. The sample has about a million distinct CDR3 sequences, under 40% seen once. Their antigen targets remain unknown. Sequencing used cultured CD8+ T cells from PBMCs, obtained from culture after CMV antigen stimulation. These receptors originate from a human donor in good health (CMV status not recorded). Some clones in this sample may be carry-over from other donors' samples.

The chain combines TRBV6-1 with TRBJ2-1; 10 bases line up with TRBD1. After removal of 5 bases from V and 8 bases from J, the junction contained 12 bases not matched to a gene. This CDR3 has 16 amino acids. Germline-derived CDR1 and CDR2 are MNHNS and SASEGT. The CDR3 DNA reads as TGTGCCAGCAGTCAAGGGACAGGGGATCGTGAGGATGAGCAGTTCTTC. It yields the protein CASSQGTGDREDEQFF.

This chain joins TRBV10-1 and TRBJ2-1; 8 bases match TRBD2. The junction had 12 bases not matched to a gene; V was cut back by 0 bases and J by 8 bases. The germline V gene encodes CDR1 WNHNN and CDR2 SYGVQD (reference sequence). The CDR3 totals 17 residues. The CDR3 DNA reads as TGCGCCAGCAGTGAGTCGGTCCGGGGGGGGTTTAGCGATGAGCAGTTCTTC. It codes for CASSESVRGGFSDEQFF.

This clonotype has a handful of counts. V usage is TRBV12-3 or TRBV12-4 and J usage is TRBJ2-3, with 9 bases aligning to TRBD2. The junction had 11 bases not matched to a gene; V was cut back by 3 bases and J by 4 bases. The CDR3 extends over 17 amino acids. In DNA form, the CDR3 reads TGTGCCAGCAGTTTTTCTATGGGCGGGGGGGCTGCAGATACGCAGTATTTT. Translated, it gives CASSFSMGGGAADTQYF.

This clonotype occurred many times. The chain recombines TRBV7-9 with TRBJ1-2; the D gene is possibly TRBD1 (6 bases). Germline CDR1 SEHNR, CDR2 FQNEAQ (reference sequence). V dropped 4 bases and J dropped 4 bases, with 22 bases sitting between them. The CDR3 has 17 amino acids. The CDR3 DNA is TGTGCCAGCAGCTCGACTTATACAGGGAAGGGGGTCTATGGCTACACCTTC. Encoded protein: CASSSTYTGKGVYGYTF.

The chain couples TRBV4-1 to TRBJ2-7; 8 positions agree with TRBD1. Germline CDR1 is MGHRA and CDR2 is YSYEKL. This CDR3 is built from 16 residues. J gave up 5 bases and V 2 bases, and 11 bases lay outside the gene matches. CDR3 bases: TGCGCCAGCAGCCAATCCTTCTCCCAGGGGGCGGACGAGCAGTACTTC. As protein: CASSQSFSQGADEQYF.

The V and J genes are TRBV10-2 and TRBJ1-6; 8 bases map to TRBD1. CDR1 and CDR2 (germline): WSHSY, SAAADI. The CDR3 covers 20 residues. The V and J ends lost 3 bases and 0 bases, in that order; junction bases with no gene match: 13. The CDR3 sequence: CASSDGDFRTGSSYNSPLHF. CDR3 in DNA: TGCGCCAGCAGTGATGGGGATTTCCGGACAGGGAGCTCCTATAATTCACCCCTCCACTTT.

The J gene is TRBJ1-6, the V gene TRBV27, with a possible D match to TRBD1 (6 bases). This CDR3 is built from 13 residues. Germline V gives CDR1 MNHEY, CDR2 SMNVEV (reference sequence). V lost 6 bases to trimming and J lost 9 bases, with 12 bases between them. As DNA, the CDR3 is TGTGCCAGCAGACAGGGTAGCGGTTCACCCCTCCACTTT. Translation gives CASRQGSGSPLHF.

This clonotype was observed many times. This chain connects TRBV7-9 to TRBJ1-4; TRBD1 agrees at 9 bases. The V gene's germline CDR1 is SEHNR and CDR2 FQNEAQ (reference sequence). V shed 6 bases, J shed 4 bases, and the junction held 6 bases outside the gene matches. The CDR3 extends over 15 amino acids. This chain's CDR3 is CASRYRDRDNEKLFF. The CDR3 nucleotides are TGTGCCAGCAGATACCGGGACAGGGATAATGAAAAACTGTTTTTT.

DNA for the CDR3: TGTGCCAGCAGTGAAATGTGGGGCAATCAGCCCCAGCATTTT. Protein sequence: CASSEMWGNQPQHF. The chain joins TRBV6-1 to TRBJ1-5, with no clear D. CDR3 length: 14 amino acids. With 2 bases removed from V and 2 bases from J, the gap between germline ends came to 7 bases. Germline V CDR1 and CDR2: MNHNS, SASEGT.

There are many counts of this clonotype. This chain uses TRBV7-8 with TRBJ2-3, with D possibly matching TRBD2 (6 bases). Trimming took 5 bases from V and 2 from J, leaving 26 bases between them. From germline, CDR1 is SGHVS and CDR2 FQNEAQ. This CDR3 is built from 19 residues. In nucleotides, the CDR3 is TGTGCCAGCAGCACACCTGTCGCTCTCCTAGCGCAATTCACAGATACGCAGTATTTT. It codes for CASSTPVALLAQFTDTQYF.

This chain uses TRBV4-2 with TRBJ1-2, with TRBD1 matching over 9 bases. CDR3 length: 19 residues. Unmatched junction bases numbered 16, after V lost 0 bases and J lost 5 bases. CDR1 is LGHNA and CDR2 is YNFKEQ in the germline V gene. CDR3: CASSQDLGTGPDLRYGYTF. The CDR3 DNA reads TGTGCCAGCAGCCAAGATCTTGGGACAGGGCCTGACCTTAGGTATGGCTACACCTTC.